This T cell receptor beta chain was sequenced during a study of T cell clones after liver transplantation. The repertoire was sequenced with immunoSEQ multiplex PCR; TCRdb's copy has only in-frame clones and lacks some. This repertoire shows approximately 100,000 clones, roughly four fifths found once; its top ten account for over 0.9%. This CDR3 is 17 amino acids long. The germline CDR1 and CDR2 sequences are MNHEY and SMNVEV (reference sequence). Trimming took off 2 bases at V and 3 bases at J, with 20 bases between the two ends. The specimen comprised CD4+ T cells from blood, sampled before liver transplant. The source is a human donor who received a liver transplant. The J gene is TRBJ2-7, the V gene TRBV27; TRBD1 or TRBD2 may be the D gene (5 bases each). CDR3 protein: CASSLVGALSGGYEQYF. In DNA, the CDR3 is TGTGCCAGCAGTTTAGTCGGTGCCCTTTCTGGGGGCTACGAGCAGTACTTC.